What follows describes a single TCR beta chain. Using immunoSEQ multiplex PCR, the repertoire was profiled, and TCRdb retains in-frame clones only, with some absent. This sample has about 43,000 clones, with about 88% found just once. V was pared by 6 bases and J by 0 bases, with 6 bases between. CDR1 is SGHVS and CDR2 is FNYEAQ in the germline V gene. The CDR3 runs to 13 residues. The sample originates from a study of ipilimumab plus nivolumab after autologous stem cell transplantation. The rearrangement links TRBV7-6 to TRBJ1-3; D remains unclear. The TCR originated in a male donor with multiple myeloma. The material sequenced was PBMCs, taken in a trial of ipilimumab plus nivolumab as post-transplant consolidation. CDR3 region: CASSQSSGNTIYF. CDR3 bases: TGTGCCAGCAGTCAGAGCTCTGGAAACACCATATATTTT.